Listed here are 14 T cell receptor beta chains from one sample, sequenced in a study of blood T cells in healthy people across ages. The authors ran a second PCR of roughly 6 to 12 cycles using a sample-barcoded 5' primer and a J-beta primer mix. In TCRdb, the 5' RACE reads were re-called with MiXCR into one record per CDR3 protein. The table lists 850,000 to 1,300,000 distinct CDR3 sequences, 35% to 50% of them singletons. The sequencing input was blood. The receptors come from a woman aged 55-75 years in good health.

V is TRBV19 and J is TRBJ2-4, with a possible D match to TRBD2 (5 bases). Germline values: CDR1 LNHDA, CDR2 SQIVND (reference sequence). The germline V and J ends were trimmed by 5 bases and 1 base, with 15 bases remaining between them. The CDR3 is 16 amino acids. This chain's CDR3 is CASSDPGNGAKNIQYF. In DNA, the CDR3 is TGTGCCAGTAGTGATCCGGGGAACGGGGCCAAAAACATTCAGTACTTC.

CDR3 sequence: CASSLRTGPTNTEAFF. The CDR3 DNA reads TGCGCCAGCAGCTTAAGGACAGGCCCGACTAACACTGAAGCTTTCTTT. The chain recombines TRBV5-1 with TRBJ1-1; 7 positions agree with TRBD1. CDR1 is SGHRS, CDR2 YFSETQ, per germline. J lost 2 bases, V lost 2 bases, and 9 bases had no gene match. The length of the CDR3 is 16 residues.

Only a few counts were recorded for this clonotype. This chain uses TRBV29-1 with TRBJ1-2; D unresolved. There are 10 residues in the CDR3. Germline CDR1 is SQVTM and CDR2 is ANQGSEA. V gave up 5 bases and J gave up 7 bases, with 8 bases separating them. CDR3 bases: TGCAGCGTTAGGGCAGGTGGCTACACCTTC. Its protein product is CSVRAGGYTF.

This clonotype occurred a few times. Here the CDR3 DNA reads TGCGCCAGCAGCCCCCTTCTAGCGGGAGTCTTAGGCAATGAGCAGTTCTTC. Translating it yields CASSPLLAGVLGNEQFF. The chain combines TRBV4-1 with TRBJ2-1, with 10 positions matching TRBD2. CDR3 length equals 17 residues. CDR1 is MGHRA, CDR2 YSYEKL, per germline. V shed 4 bases, J shed 6 bases, and the junction held 12 bases outside the gene matches.

The chain recombines TRBV27 with TRBJ1-6; possibly TRBD1 for D (6 bases). CDR1 MNHEY and CDR2 SMNVEV come from the germline V gene (reference sequence). CDR3 length: 16 residues. Trimming removed 7 bases from V and 7 bases from J, with 20 bases in between. CDR3 sequence: CASTLRPGQPNSPLHF. CDR3 bases: TGTGCCAGCACCCTACGGCCCGGACAGCCAAATTCACCCCTCCACTTT.

Regarding this clonotype: A read error may produce the germline difference seen at one junction end. The rearrangement joins TRBV6-2 or TRBV6-3 to TRBJ2-7; 7 nucleotides align to TRBD2. This CDR3 comprises 15 residues. Per the germline V gene, CDR1 is MNHEY and CDR2 is SVGEGT. This chain's CDR3 is CASSLITSATYKQYF. Here the CDR3 DNA reads TGTGCCAGCAGTCTCATTACTAGCGCTACCTACAAGCAGTACTTC.

The chain is built from TRBV28 and TRBJ2-5; TRBD2 agrees at 8 bases. The CDR3 contains 14 residues. V trimming: 5 bases; J trimming: 5 bases; junction bases outside the gene matches: 7. The germline V gene encodes CDR1 MDHEN and CDR2 SYDVKM. CDR3 bases: TGTGCCAGCAGTCCGAAGACTAGCGCTGAGACCCAGTACTTC. Encoded protein: CASSPKTSAETQYF.

A note on this clonotype: One end of the junction varies from germline; a read error may be responsible. The rearrangement links TRBV27 to TRBJ2-3, with 8 bases fitting TRBD2. The CDR3 contains 18 residues. Germline CDR1 and CDR2: MNHEY and SMNVEV (reference sequence). The DNA for the CDR3 is TGTGCCAGCAGTTTACCACCCGCGGGGGGAAGGAGCACAGATACGCGGTATTTT. It yields the protein CASSLPPAGGRSTDTRYF.

This clonotype was seen more than once but under ten times. The chain has TRBV6-1 and TRBJ2-7; D is unresolved. The better agreement between TRBJ2-5 and the DNA end casts doubt on the J call. The germline V gene has CDR1 MNHNS and CDR2 SASEGT. There are 17 residues in the CDR3. This chain's CDR3 is CASSEGSGPPLWETQYF. The CDR3 nucleotides read TGTGCCAGCAGTGAAGGATCCGGGCCCCCGTTATGGGAGACCCAGTACTTC.

The chain recombines TRBV28 with TRBJ2-5, with D possibly matching TRBD2 (7 bases). The V end lost 2 bases, the J end lost 11 bases, and 18 bases lay between the germline ends. CDR3 size: 14 residues. Germline V lookup: CDR1 MDHEN, CDR2 SYDVKM. CDR3 residues: CASSLGGGLLGQYF. The DNA for the CDR3 is TGTGCCAGCAGTTTAGGCGGGGGCCTGTTAGGGCAGTACTTC.

The CDR3 spells CATGGPWPSEQYF. The CDR3 DNA reads as TGTGCCACCGGAGGCCCATGGCCCTCCGAGCAGTACTTC. The rearrangement uses TRBV10-3 and TRBJ2-7; weak D call: TRBD2 (5 bases). This CDR3 region has 13 residues. Trimming cost V 10 bases and J 6 bases, with 19 bases left between them. The germline gives CDR1 ENHRY, CDR2 SYGVKD.

The J gene is TRBJ2-5, the V gene TRBV15; TRBD1 aligns across 9 bases. After removal of 5 bases from V and 5 bases from J, the junction contained 3 bases not matched to a gene. Germline assignment: CDR1 LNHNV and CDR2 YYDKDF (reference sequence). CDR3 length: 13 amino acids. DNA for the CDR3: TGTGCCACCAGCGGACAGGGGCTGGAGACCCAGTACTTC. Its protein is CATSGQGLETQYF.

This clonotype occurred a few times. This sequence joins TRBV3-1 and TRBJ2-5; 10 positions match TRBD2. Germline V lookup: CDR1 LGHDT, CDR2 YNNKEL (reference sequence). The CDR3 has 16 residues. The V gene end was trimmed by 5 bases and the J gene end by 4 bases; junction bases not matched to a gene: 10. The CDR3, as DNA: TGTGCCAGCAGCATGAGCCGGTTAGCGGGAGGAGAGACCCAGTACTTC. It is translated as CASSMSRLAGGETQYF.

This sequence joins TRBV7-6 and TRBJ2-6; 8 nucleotides agree with TRBD2. V trimming: 5 bases; J trimming: 2 bases; junction bases outside the gene matches: 11. Germline lookup yields CDR1 SGHVS and CDR2 FNYEAQ. This CDR3 is 18 amino acids long. In DNA form, the CDR3 reads TGTGCCAGCAGCCTAACAACGGGACTAGTAACTGGGGCCAACGTCCTGACTTTC. Its protein is CASSLTTGLVTGANVLTF. The full variable domain, its missing parts supplied by reference TRBV7-6 and TRBJ2-6, is GAGVSQSPRYKVTKRGQDVALRCDPISGHVSLYWYRQALGQGPEFLTYFNYEAQQDKSGLPNDRFSAERPEGSISTLTIQRTEQRDSAMYRCASSLTTGLVTGANVLTFGAGSRLTVL.